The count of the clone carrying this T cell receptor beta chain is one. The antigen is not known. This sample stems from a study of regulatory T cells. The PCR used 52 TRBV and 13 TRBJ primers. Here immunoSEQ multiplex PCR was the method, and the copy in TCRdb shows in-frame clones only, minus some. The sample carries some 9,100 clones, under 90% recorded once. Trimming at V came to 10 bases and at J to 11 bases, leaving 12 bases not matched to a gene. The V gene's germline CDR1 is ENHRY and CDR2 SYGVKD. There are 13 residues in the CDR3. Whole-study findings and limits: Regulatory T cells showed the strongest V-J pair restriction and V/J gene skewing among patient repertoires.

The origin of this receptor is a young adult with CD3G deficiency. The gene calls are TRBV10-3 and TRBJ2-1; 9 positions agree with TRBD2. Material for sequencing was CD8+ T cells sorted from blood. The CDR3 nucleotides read TGTGCCACCGAGCGGGAGCGGGGGGATAAGCAGTTCTTC. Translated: CATERERGDKQFF.